This entry is about one TCR beta chain. Antigen unknown. This entry comes from a study of T cell repertoires in cytomegalovirus infection. Study-level information: Matching HLA type and CMV infection were both indicated by public TCR beta signatures.

General observations from the study: Totalled public TCR beta family frequency picked out people who carried CMV plus the relevant HLA. Predominance within the ex vivo response was attributable to HLA-C-restricted CMV-specific TCR beta clonotypes.

Via MiXCR, TCRdb re-called the reads, giving one row per CDR3 protein. Among tens of thousands of distinct CDR3 sequences listed, 22% were seen once. This clonotype was sampled from a human donor in good health (CMV status not recorded). Some clones in this sample may be carry-over from other donors' samples. Sequencing was done on a sample of PBMCs, sequenced either directly or after in vitro stimulation (not recorded which).

CDR3 protein: CASSQGGLASYNEQFF. In DNA form, the CDR3 reads TGTGCCAGCAGCCAAGGCGGTCTAGCGAGCTACAATGAGCAGTTCTTC. The rearrangement uses TRBV14 and TRBJ2-1, with TRBD2 as a possible D gene (6 bases). V was shortened by 1 base and J by 3 bases, with 13 bases between the two germline ends. This CDR3 has 16 amino acids. Germline values: CDR1 SGHDN, CDR2 FVKESK.